This T cell receptor beta chain is drawn from a study of OX40 agonist ivuxolimab in advanced cancers. Study details: Under the entry rules, prior anti-PD-1, anti-PD-L1 or anti-CTLA-4 therapy was allowed, and about 40% had some.

Some clones are missing from TCRdb's copy, which holds only in-frame ones; the method was immunoSEQ multiplex PCR. The repertoire has more than 75,000 clones, 85% to 90% of them found once; the top ten carry around 0.21%. The CDR3 is 15 residues long. Germline-derived CDR1 and CDR2 are SNHLY and FYNNEI. The V end lost 2 bases, the J end lost 2 bases, and 11 bases lay between the germline ends. The TCR originated in an adult with an advanced solid tumor such as melanoma, head and neck, liver or kidney cancer. The chain is built from TRBV2 and TRBJ2-3; D unresolved. Sequenced here: CD4+ or CD8+ T cells sorted from blood, sampled in a trial of the OX40 agonist ivuxolimab. CDR3: CASSESLAYTDTQYF. The CDR3 bases are TGTGCCAGCAGTGAATCATTGGCTTACACAGATACGCAGTATTTT.